The clone carrying this TCR beta chain was counted ten times or more. Its specificity is unknown. After removal of 4 bases from V and 4 bases from J, the junction contained 7 bases not matched to a gene. The V gene's germline CDR1 is SNHLY and CDR2 FYNNEI. There are 15 residues in the CDR3. This entry is derived from a study of response to subunit inactivated influenza vaccine. Study observations and caveats: Authors suggested seasonal influenza vaccinations each recruit few new T cells.

MiXCR was run by TCRdb on the RT-PCR reads, yielding one entry per CDR3 protein. There are 500,000 to 600,000 distinct CDR3 sequences in the sample; more than 15% occur only once, and approximately 3% lies in the top ten. The source is a man between 50 and 70 years old who received an inactivated influenza vaccine. The chain employs TRBV2 and TRBJ2-1; 7 nucleotides agree with TRBD1. The specimen comprised CD4+ T cells sorted from PBMCs, sampled about 24 months after vaccination. CDR3 sequence: CASSAGTAKYNEQFF. The CDR3 DNA reads as TGTGCCAGCAGTGCGGGGACAGCAAAATACAATGAGCAGTTCTTC.